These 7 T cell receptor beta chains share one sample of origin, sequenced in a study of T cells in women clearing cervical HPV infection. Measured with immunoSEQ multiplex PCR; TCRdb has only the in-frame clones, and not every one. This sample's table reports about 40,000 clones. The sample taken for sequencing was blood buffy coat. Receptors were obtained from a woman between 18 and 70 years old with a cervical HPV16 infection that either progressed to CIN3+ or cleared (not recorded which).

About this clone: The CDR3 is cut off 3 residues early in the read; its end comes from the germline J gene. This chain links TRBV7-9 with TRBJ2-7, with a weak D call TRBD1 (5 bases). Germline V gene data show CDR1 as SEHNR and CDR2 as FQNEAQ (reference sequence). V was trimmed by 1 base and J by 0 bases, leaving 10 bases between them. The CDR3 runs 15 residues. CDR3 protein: CASSLVQGPSYEQYF. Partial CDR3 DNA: TGTGCCAGCAGCTTAGTTCAGGGCCCCTCCTACGAG.

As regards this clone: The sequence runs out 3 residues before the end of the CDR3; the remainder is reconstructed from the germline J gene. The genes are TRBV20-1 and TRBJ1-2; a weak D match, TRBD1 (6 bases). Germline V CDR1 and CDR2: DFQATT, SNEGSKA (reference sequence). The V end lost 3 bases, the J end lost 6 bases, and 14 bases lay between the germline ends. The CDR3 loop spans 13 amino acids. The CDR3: CSARASRGDGYTF. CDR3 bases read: TGCAGTGCTAGGGCTTCCAGGGGAGATGGC.

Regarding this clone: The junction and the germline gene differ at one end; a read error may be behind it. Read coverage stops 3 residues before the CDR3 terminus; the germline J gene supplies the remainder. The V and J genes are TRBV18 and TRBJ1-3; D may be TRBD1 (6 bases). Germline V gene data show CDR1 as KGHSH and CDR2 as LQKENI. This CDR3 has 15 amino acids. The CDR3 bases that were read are TGTGCCAGCTCACCAGACAGGAGCTCTGGAAACGCC. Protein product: CASSPDRSSGNA. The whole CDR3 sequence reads CASSPDRSSGNAIYF. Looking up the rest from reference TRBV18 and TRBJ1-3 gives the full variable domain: NAGVMQNPRHLVRRRGQEARLRCSPMKGHSHVYWYRQLPEEGLKFMVYLQKENIIDESGMPKERFSAEFPKEGPSILRIQQVVRGDSAAYFCASSPDRSSGNAIYFGEGSWLTVV.

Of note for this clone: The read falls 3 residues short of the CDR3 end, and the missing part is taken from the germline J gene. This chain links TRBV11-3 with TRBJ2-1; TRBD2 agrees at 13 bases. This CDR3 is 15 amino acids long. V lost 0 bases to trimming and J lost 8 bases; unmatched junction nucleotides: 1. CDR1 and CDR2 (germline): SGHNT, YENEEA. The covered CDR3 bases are TGTGCCAGCAGCTTAGAGACTAGCGGGAGGTATGAG. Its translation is CASSLETSGRYE. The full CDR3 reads CASSLETSGRYEQFF.

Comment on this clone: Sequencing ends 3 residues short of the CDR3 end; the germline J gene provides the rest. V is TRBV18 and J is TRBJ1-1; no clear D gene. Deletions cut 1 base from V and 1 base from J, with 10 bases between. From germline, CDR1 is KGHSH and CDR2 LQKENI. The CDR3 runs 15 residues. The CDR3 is CASSPQPPENTEAFF. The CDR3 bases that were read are TGTGCCAGCTCACCACAGCCCCCCGAGAACACTGAA.

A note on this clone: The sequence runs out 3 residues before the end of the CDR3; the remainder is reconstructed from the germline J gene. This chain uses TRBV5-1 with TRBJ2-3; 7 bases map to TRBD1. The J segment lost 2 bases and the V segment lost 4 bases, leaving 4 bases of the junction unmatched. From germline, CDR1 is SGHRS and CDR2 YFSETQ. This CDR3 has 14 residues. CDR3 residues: CASSRTGYTDTQYF. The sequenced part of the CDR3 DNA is TGCGCCAGCAGCCGGACAGGTTACACAGATACG.

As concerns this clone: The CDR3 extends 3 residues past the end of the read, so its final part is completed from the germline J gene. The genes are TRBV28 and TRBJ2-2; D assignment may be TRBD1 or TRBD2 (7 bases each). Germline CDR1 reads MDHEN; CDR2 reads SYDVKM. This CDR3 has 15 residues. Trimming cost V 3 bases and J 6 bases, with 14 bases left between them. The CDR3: CASSFDRAGAGELFF. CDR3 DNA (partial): TGTGCCAGCAGTTTCGACAGGGCGGGAGCCGGGGAG.